A single T cell receptor beta chain is shown here with its context. Its antigen is unidentified. This specimen belongs to a study of chemoradiotherapy in HPV16-positive cancers. Between the trimmed V and J ends, which lost 3 bases and 1 base, there was a span of 8 bases. Per the germline V gene, CDR1 is SQVTM and CDR2 is ANQGSEA. This CDR3 is built from 13 residues. Samples were taken several times over chemoradiotherapy. Measured with immunoSEQ multiplex PCR; TCRdb has only the in-frame clones, and not every one. The data contain approximately 3,700 clones, about 95% of them seen just once; the ten biggest clones take up about 2%. General observations from the study: The functional HPV-specific definition rests on just two HPV16-positive patients. Candidate HPV-specific clones and E7-related TCR motifs grew in tumor during treatment.

This material was acquired from a patient who underwent chemoradiotherapy. V gene TRBV29-1 combines with J gene TRBJ2-3; TRBD1 is a possible D gene (6 bases). The TCR sequence derives from a human donor with HPV-associated anogenital cancer. Here the CDR3 DNA reads TGCAGCGTTGATAACAGGGGCACAGATACGCAGTATTTT. It is translated as CSVDNRGTDTQYF.